This T cell receptor (beta chain) stems from a study of monozygotic twins with inflammatory bowel disease (dated by TCRdb to about 2019). Regarding the research as a whole: The full study comprised some 30 monozygotic twin pairs: nine German pairs (four IBD-concordant, five IBD-discordant) and 19 IBD-discordant Danish pairs. The search for disease-associated traits relied mainly on comparing, within discordant pairs, IBD patients with their genetically identical healthy co-twins. Each individual had, on average, about 151 000 unique TCRalpha sequences and 181 000 unique TCRbeta sequences available for analysis. The paper as a whole reports these results and caveats: The results gave no support for a single strong signal or clonotype linked to IBD. IBD patients shared fewer clonotypes with other individuals than healthy twins did, most markedly in patients showing signs of disease activity. Differing immunosuppressive treatments among patients may have added background noise and inter-individual variability to the repertoires. Different T cell subtypes could not be distinguished in the analysis. No difference in repertoire similarity was observed between concordant and discordant twins, possibly owing to limited statistical power. TCRbeta repertoire diversity, by inverse Simpson index, was decreased in IBD patients compared with their healthy co-twins.

Regarding this clonotype: It lacks a known antigen.

Looking up the germline V gene (reference sequence) yields CDR1 MNHEY and CDR2 SMNVEV. Including the terminal cysteine and phenylalanine, the CDR3 comprises 16 residues. The coding DNA is unavailable. From each donor, an approximately 2.7 ml peripheral blood sample was collected into PAXgene tubes and kept at -80 degrees C. Without T cell sorting, total RNA was isolated from whole blood using the PAXgene blood miRNA kit on an automated QIAcube. Peripheral blood from monozygotic twin pairs who were concordant or discordant for inflammatory bowel disease underwent deep TCRalpha and TCRbeta repertoire profiling using unique molecular barcoding. For every twin pair, smoking habits were documented, and each individual was categorised as a current, former or never smoker. The library was made by 5' RACE. For each TCR library, 3,500 to 4,500 ng of total RNA was used. For each sample, cDNA was synthesized in eight separate reactions using SMARTScribe reverse transcriptase. During cDNA synthesis, unique molecular identifiers containing a 6-nucleotide sample barcode were introduced by template switching. Amplification of TCRalpha and TCRbeta cDNA involved two nested PCRs of 16 and 9 cycles, and each PCR was followed by bead purification. Before amplification, the cDNA was treated with uracil DNA-glycosylase and purified using the QIAquick PCR purification kit. In the second PCR, Illumina TruSeq-compatible adapters and sample-specific barcodes were added. TapeStation and Qubit were used to check library quality and concentration, and 4.5 to 5 ng of each library was pooled. Sequencing of pooled libraries was carried out on an Illumina HiSeq2500 single-index Rapid Run using 2 x 100 bp reads and custom sequencing primers. The original pipeline was this. MiGEC version 1.2.6 was used for UMI-based consensus assembly to correct PCR and sequencing errors. V(D)J alignment, clonotype assembly and CDR3 extraction were performed with MiXCR version 2.1.1. Gene usage, clonotype sharing and MAIT/NKT TCR abundance were normalised by analysing the top 1000, 10 000 and 20 000 clonotypes per sample. After downsampling to 27 000 UMIs, diversity was calculated as the inverse Simpson index using the vegan R package. Paired Mann-Whitney U tests were applied to discordant twin pairs, and Benjamini-Hochberg correction was used for multiple testing. TCRdb reprocessed the reads and lists each CDR3 protein sequence as a single entry, with no DNA. The V and J calls and clone size come from TCRdb's table, not from the authors' own analysis. This specimen's table enumerates around 150,000 distinct CDR3 sequences. The ten largest clones capture 2.8% of the sample.

The chain links TRBV27 with TRBJ1-6. The sample taken for sequencing was blood. This receptor was identified in a human donor with ulcerative colitis or Crohn's disease, or a healthy co-twin of an affected twin (not recorded which). CDR3 region: CASSAVMSSYNSPLHF.